This TCR beta chain was sequenced in a study of T cells after yellow fever vaccination. Study as a whole: Researchers used SMART-Seq v4 Ultra Low Input to prepare fractions that had low cell numbers.

The ends were cut back, 3 bases at V and 4 bases at J, with 9 bases in the middle. Germline CDR1 SGHDT, CDR2 YYEEEE. The CDR3 contains 13 residues. Whole-study results and caveats: Reappearing after the booster were most of the clones from primary vaccination (about 95% CD4, 88% CD8). Researchers cautioned that FACS-sorted repertoires could harbor abundant clonotypes contaminating from the bulk population.

This clonotype was counted at least ten times. Its antigen is as yet unknown. TCRdb re-derived calls from the 5' RACE reads in MiXCR, one entry per CDR3 protein. The sample contains 170,000 or so distinct CDR3 sequences, approximately 6.2% of which appear only once. This chain joins TRBV5-6 and TRBJ2-3; D gene ambiguous. The material sequenced was CD4+ T cells sorted from PBMCs, taken on the day of the first yellow fever vaccination. The receptor was derived from a man aged 18 to 35 who received the YFV17D yellow fever vaccine. CDR3 DNA: TGTGCCAGCAGCTCCTGGGCCTCAGATACGCAGTATTTT. As protein: CASSSWASDTQYF.